This T cell receptor beta chain was recorded in a study of patients and donors after allogeneic stem cell transplantation. TCRdb recomputed calls from the RT-PCR reads with MiXCR, one row per CDR3 protein. The sample records some 200,000 distinct CDR3 sequences, around two fifths being singletons. V lost 0 bases to trimming and J lost 7 bases, with 11 bases between them. The CDR3 spans 15 residues. Germline CDR1 and CDR2: SGHRS and YFSETQ. Material: blood, either unsorted or a sorted T cell fraction (not recorded which). The chain carries TRBV5-1 and TRBJ1-6; possibly TRBD1 for D (5 bases). This receptor was identified in a human donor who was either an allogeneic HSCT recipient or a stem cell or donor lymphocyte infusion donor (not recorded which). It is not recorded whose cells these are; they may come from a transplant donor. CDR3 DNA sequence: TGCGCCAGCAGCTTGGGGGCAGGGCAGAATTCACCCCTCCACTTT. This translates into CASSLGAGQNSPLHF.